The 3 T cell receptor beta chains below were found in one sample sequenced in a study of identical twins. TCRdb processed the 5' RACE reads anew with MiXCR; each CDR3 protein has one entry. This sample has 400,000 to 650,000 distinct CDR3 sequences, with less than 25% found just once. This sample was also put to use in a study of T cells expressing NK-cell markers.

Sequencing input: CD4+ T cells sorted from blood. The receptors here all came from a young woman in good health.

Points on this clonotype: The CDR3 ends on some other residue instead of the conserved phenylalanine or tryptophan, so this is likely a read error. The CDR3 protein is CSATPLSSYNEQFY. The CDR3 DNA follows: TGCAGTGCTACCCCTCTTAGCTCCTACAATGAGCAGTTCTAC. The chain carries TRBV20-1 and TRBJ2-1; D remains ambiguous. The ends were cut back, 4 bases at V and 0 bases at J, with 10 bases in the middle. The germline CDR1 and CDR2 sequences are DFQATT and SNEGSKA (reference sequence). The CDR3 runs 14 residues.

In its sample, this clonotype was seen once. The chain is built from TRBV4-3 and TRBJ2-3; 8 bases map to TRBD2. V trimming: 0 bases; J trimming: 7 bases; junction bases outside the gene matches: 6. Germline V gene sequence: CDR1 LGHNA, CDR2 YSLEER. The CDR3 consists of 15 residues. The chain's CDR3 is CASSQDLAGGNTQYF. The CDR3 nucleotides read TGCGCCAGCAGCCAAGATCTGGCGGGAGGAAATACGCAGTATTTT.

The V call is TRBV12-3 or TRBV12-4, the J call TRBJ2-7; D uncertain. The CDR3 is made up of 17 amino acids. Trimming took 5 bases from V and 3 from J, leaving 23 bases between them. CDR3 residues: CASSPTTARATHYEQYF. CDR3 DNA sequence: TGTGCCAGCAGTCCAACAACCGCCCGGGCCACTCACTACGAGCAGTACTTC.